This paragraph reports one T cell receptor beta chain. As yet, its antigen is unknown. Time point indicated: after neoadjuvant nivolumab, at surgical resection. Patients had newly diagnosed, untreated stage II-IVA oral cavity squamous cell carcinoma. PBMCs were not maintained or expanded in culture before analysis. This entry comes from a study of neoadjuvant anti-PD-1 for oral cavity cancer. Germline lookup yields CDR1 MDHEN and CDR2 SYDVKM. The CDR3 loop spans 18 amino acids. The ends lost 8 bases at V and 6 bases at J; junction bases unmatched: 16. PBMC libraries mostly used 450 to 600 ng of input genomic DNA, with six replicates per sample. The repertoire was sequenced with immunoSEQ multiplex PCR; TCRdb's copy has only in-frame clones and lacks some. The data hold about 14,000 clones, with less than 75% observed a single time. Study conclusions and caveats: Treg/Th17 ratio rose with pretreatment blood and fell with post-treatment tumor TCRbeta clonality.

The chain has TRBV28 and TRBJ2-1; 13 positions match TRBD2. The receptor's source is a person aged 35 to 85 with oral cavity squamous cell carcinoma. Sequencing used PBMCs, obtained after nivolumab (anti-PD-1) treatment. CDR3 sequence: CASSGLAGDLLRANEQFF. The CDR3, as DNA: TGTGCCAGCTCCGGACTAGCGGGAGATTTGTTGAGGGCCAATGAGCAGTTCTTC.